Presented here are 27 T cell receptor beta chains from one specimen sequenced in a study of blood T cell repertoires in COVID-19. Method: immunoSEQ multiplex PCR; TCRdb's copy keeps in-frame clones and lacks some. This sample has 20,000 to 30,000 clones, with about 90% found just once. The specimen sequenced was peripheral blood. All receptors derive from a man between 70 and 80 years old in a cohort sampled during active COVID-19.

V is TRBV10-3 and J is TRBJ2-5; possibly TRBD1 for D (5 bases). V was shortened by 6 bases and J by 5 bases, with 10 bases between the two germline ends. The CDR3 runs to 12 residues. CDR1 and CDR2 (germline): ENHRY, SYGVKD. This CDR3 reads CAISDRTETQYF. CDR3 DNA sequence: TGTGCCATCAGCGACAGAACGGAGACCCAGTACTTC.

The chain couples TRBV19 to TRBJ2-5, with 12 bases identical to TRBD2. Germline-derived CDR1 and CDR2 are LNHDA and SQIVND (reference sequence). V shed 6 bases and J 3 bases; nucleotides not matched to a gene: 5. The CDR3 loop spans 15 amino acids. The CDR3 nucleotides read TGTGCCAGTAGATTACGGACTAGCGGGAAAGAGACCCAGTACTTC. As protein: CASRLRTSGKETQYF.

The V call is TRBV3-1 (or the pseudogene TRBV3-2), the J call TRBJ2-5; TRBD2 is a possible D gene (5 bases). Germline-derived CDR1 and CDR2 are LGHDT and YNNKEL (reference sequence). The CDR3 consists of 12 residues. The ends were cut back, 4 bases at V and 5 bases at J, with 8 bases in the middle. The CDR3 spells CASSPLAETQYF. The CDR3 DNA follows: TGTGCCAGCAGCCCCTTAGCGGAGACCCAGTACTTC.

This chain links TRBV1 with TRBJ2-3; the table's D gene call, TRBD2, was not cross checked with the DNA. TRBV1 is a listed pseudogene. The CDR3 sequence is 16 residues long. The CDR3 region has the DNA TGCACCAGCAGCCCAGGGACTAGCGGAGACACAGATACGCAGTATTTT. Its translation: CTSSPGTSGDTDTQYF.

The chain employs TRBV3-1 (or the pseudogene TRBV3-2) and TRBJ2-1; D remains unclear. Per the germline V gene, CDR1 is LGHDT and CDR2 is YNNKEL (reference sequence). The germline V and J ends were trimmed by 4 bases and 0 bases, with 7 bases remaining between them. CDR3 length: 14 residues. CDR3 residues: CASSPPSSYNEQFF. The CDR3 coding sequence is TGTGCCAGCAGCCCCCCTAGCTCCTACAATGAGCAGTTCTTC.

This clone occurred once. V gene TRBV4-2 combines with J gene TRBJ1-5; D remains unclear. The germline gives CDR1 LGHNA, CDR2 YNFKEQ. Trimming left V 1 base short and J 5 bases short, with 12 bases between. This CDR3 is built from 15 residues. CDR3 protein: CASSQGGSRDQPQHF. As DNA, the CDR3 is TGTGCCAGCAGCCAAGGCGGCAGTCGGGATCAGCCCCAGCATTTT.

This clone showed up just once. The chain carries TRBV4-1 and TRBJ2-3; TRBD2 aligns across 12 bases. The V and J ends lost 4 bases and 5 bases, in that order; junction bases with no gene match: 7. The CDR3 spans 16 residues. The germline V gene encodes CDR1 MGHRA and CDR2 YSYEKL. In DNA form, the CDR3 reads TGCGCCAGCAGCCCTCGGACTAGCGGGAAGGGAGATACGCAGTATTTT. Its translation: CASSPRTSGKGDTQYF.

The rearrangement uses TRBV18 and TRBJ2-2, with 8 bases fitting TRBD2. V dropped 3 bases and J dropped 6; count of bases not matched to a gene: 6. There are 15 residues in the CDR3. CDR1 KGHSH and CDR2 LQKENI come from the germline V gene. CDR3 coding DNA: TGTGCCAGCTCACCGCTAGCGGGTTCTTCCGGGGAGCTGTTTTTT. Protein product: CASSPLAGSSGELFF.

This clone showed up just once. The chain carries TRBV6-5 and TRBJ2-5, with D tentatively TRBD1 (6 bases). The germline V gene encodes CDR1 MNHEY and CDR2 SVGAGI. The CDR3 has 16 residues. V was trimmed by 2 bases and J by 7 bases, leaving 20 bases between them. The CDR3 coding sequence is TGTGCCAGCAGTTACGGACAGTACGGCGCTGTCGGGACCCAGTACTTC. Amino acid sequence: CASSYGQYGAVGTQYF.

This chain links TRBV6-5 with TRBJ2-1, with TRBD2 as a possible D gene (6 bases). Germline V lookup: CDR1 MNHEY, CDR2 SVGAGI. The CDR3 runs to 14 residues. Trimming took off 8 bases at V and 4 bases at J, with 15 bases between the two ends. The CDR3 loop reads CASSPGLTYNEQFF. DNA of the CDR3: TGTGCCAGCTCTCCGGGACTTACATACAATGAGCAGTTCTTC.

A few counts support this clone. This chain joins TRBV5-1 and TRBJ1-2; no definite D call. CDR1 and CDR2 (germline): SGHRS, YFSETQ. Trimming stripped 0 bases from V and 2 bases from J, with 11 bases between. The CDR3 consists of 15 residues. CDR3 DNA: TGCGCCAGCAGCTTGGTAGAGGGCAGAAACTATGGCTACACCTTC. Its protein product is CASSLVEGRNYGYTF.

This clone came up once. The chain employs TRBV19 and TRBJ2-1; no clear D. CDR1 LNHDA and CDR2 SQIVND come from the germline V gene (reference sequence). V was trimmed by 6 bases and J by 1 base, leaving 7 bases between them. The CDR3 has 13 residues. CDR3 bases: TGTGCCAGTAGGCGAGATTCCTACAATGAGCAGTTCTTC. As protein: CASRRDSYNEQFF.

The V and J genes are TRBV4-3 and TRBJ2-7; TRBD2 is a possible D gene (6 bases). There are 15 residues in the CDR3. Germline loops: CDR1 LGHNA, CDR2 YSLEER. V was pared by 4 bases and J by 5 bases, with 18 bases between. CDR3 DNA: TGCGCCAGCAGCCCAACGGGACTCCCCATGGACGAGCAGTACTTC. This sequence encodes CASSPTGLPMDEQYF.

This clone was recorded a few times. The rearrangement uses TRBV28 and TRBJ1-3; D remains unclear. The germline gives CDR1 MDHEN, CDR2 SYDVKM. Trimming shortened V by 2 bases and J by 3 bases, and 14 bases separated the two germline ends. The CDR3 is made up of 16 amino acids. CDR3 sequence (DNA): TGTGCCAGCAGTTTAGTGGCGAGGATGGGTGGAAACACCATATATTTT. This codes for CASSLVARMGGNTIYF.

This clone was recorded once. This chain uses TRBV5-6 with TRBJ2-5; tentative D call: TRBD1 (5 bases). V shed 1 base and J shed 6 bases, with 10 bases lying between them. Germline V CDR1 and CDR2: SGHDT, YYEEEE. The CDR3 runs 13 residues. CDR3 DNA sequence: TGTGCCAGCAGCTTGACAGGTGGCAAGACCCAGTACTTC. It encodes CASSLTGGKTQYF.

The chain is built from TRBV23-1 and TRBJ1-5; 9 nucleotides align to TRBD1. TRBV23-1 falls under the ORF class, with uncertain function. This CDR3 region has 17 residues. V gave up 10 bases and J gave up 6 bases; unmatched junction bases: 19. The CDR3 DNA follows: TGCGCCACCCAAAATTTTCTGGGACAGGGATTCGTTCAGCCCCAGCATTTT. Translation: CATQNFLGQGFVQPQHF.

This clone has a single count. The rearrangement links TRBV11-2 to TRBJ2-7, with 9 bases matching TRBD1. The germline CDR1 and CDR2 sequences are SGHAT and FQNNGV. Trimming at V came to 5 bases and at J to 5 bases, leaving 1 base not matched to a gene. The CDR3 sequence is 12 residues long. CDR3 in amino acids: CASSRDRDEQYF. The CDR3 DNA is TGTGCCAGCAGCCGGGACAGGGACGAGCAGTACTTC.

The J gene is TRBJ2-5, the V gene TRBV30, with 9 positions matching TRBD1. CDR1 GTSNPN and CDR2 SVGIG come from the germline V gene (reference sequence). V dropped 3 bases and J dropped 6; count of bases not matched to a gene: 8. The CDR3 length is 14 residues. The CDR3 here is CAWRLTGTGQTQYF. The CDR3 DNA follows: TGTGCCTGGAGACTTACCGGGACAGGGCAGACCCAGTACTTC.

V gene TRBV10-3 combines with J gene TRBJ1-5; maybe TRBD1 (6 bases). The CDR3 consists of 13 residues. Germline loops: CDR1 ENHRY, CDR2 SYGVKD. Trimming removed 6 bases from V and 4 bases from J, with 10 bases in between. CDR3 in DNA: TGTGCCATCAGGACAGGACCGAATCAGCCCCAGCATTTT. It translates to CAIRTGPNQPQHF.

The chain is built from TRBV29-1 and TRBJ1-2, with D hard to call. The CDR3 covers 15 residues. Germline CDR1 reads SQVTM; CDR2 reads ANQGSEA. V lost 0 bases, J lost 4 bases, and 15 bases lay in between. CDR3 region: CSVEDFGRPSYGYTF. In DNA, the CDR3 is TGCAGCGTTGAAGATTTTGGCCGTCCCTCCTATGGCTACACCTTC.

The rearrangement links TRBV6-6 to TRBJ2-1, with 7 positions matching TRBD2. The CDR3 runs 15 residues. The germline V gene encodes CDR1 MNHNY and CDR2 SVGAGI (reference sequence). Trimming at V came to 7 bases and at J to 2 bases, leaving 8 bases not matched to a gene. The CDR3 protein is CASKSSGGAYNEQFF. The CDR3 DNA is TGTGCCAGCAAATCTAGCGGTGGGGCCTACAATGAGCAGTTCTTC.

The rearrangement uses TRBV7-9 and TRBJ1-1; D gene uncertain. V lost 4 bases and J lost 1, with 13 bases in between. Germline loops: CDR1 SEHNR, CDR2 FQNEAQ (reference sequence). This CDR3 region has 15 residues. In DNA form, the CDR3 reads TGTGCCAGCAGCTCGCCCGGGTTTCGGAACACTGAAGCTTTCTTT. This gives the protein CASSSPGFRNTEAFF.

Here the CDR3 reads CASSLGQNNYGYTF. DNA of the CDR3: TGCGCCAGCAGCTTGGGACAGAACAACTATGGCTACACCTTC. The chain has TRBV5-1 and TRBJ1-2; D might be TRBD1 (5 bases). Trimming stripped 0 bases from V and 2 bases from J, with 8 bases between. The CDR3 runs to 14 residues. Germline CDR1 and CDR2: SGHRS and YFSETQ.

The V call is TRBV27, the J call TRBJ1-1; TRBD1 matches at 7 bases. The CDR3 is 14 residues long. The J segment lost 1 base and the V segment lost 3 bases, leaving 2 bases of the junction unmatched. Germline V gives CDR1 MNHEY, CDR2 SMNVEV (reference sequence). The CDR3 loop reads CASSFRTGNTEAFF. For the CDR3, the DNA is TGTGCCAGCAGTTTCCGGACAGGGAACACTGAAGCTTTCTTT.

This sequence joins TRBV14 and TRBJ1-3; D unresolved. The CDR3 covers 15 residues. Germline loops: CDR1 SGHDN, CDR2 FVKESK. The V end lost 1 base, the J end lost 0 bases, and 7 bases lay between the germline ends. CDR3 in DNA: TGTGCCAGCAGCCAAGGCAGTCACTCTGGAAACACCATATATTTT. Its protein product is CASSQGSHSGNTIYF.

The chain recombines TRBV9 with TRBJ2-3; 8 bases align to TRBD2. V trimming: 2 bases; J trimming: 7 bases; junction bases outside the gene matches: 6. This CDR3 comprises 14 residues. Germline V gives CDR1 SGDLS, CDR2 YYNGEE. This CDR3 reads CASSVSGGRNTQYF. The CDR3, as DNA: TGTGCCAGCAGCGTTTCGGGGGGGCGGAATACGCAGTATTTT.

The chain carries TRBV2 and TRBJ2-1; 10 bases are a match to TRBD2. V shed 6 bases and J 0 bases; nucleotides not matched to a gene: 11. This CDR3 is built from 18 residues. Germline CDR1 and CDR2: SNHLY and FYNNEI. CDR3 residues: CASRSAGGPWSSYNEQFF. CDR3 DNA sequence: TGTGCCAGCAGGTCAGCGGGAGGGCCCTGGAGCTCCTACAATGAGCAGTTCTTC.